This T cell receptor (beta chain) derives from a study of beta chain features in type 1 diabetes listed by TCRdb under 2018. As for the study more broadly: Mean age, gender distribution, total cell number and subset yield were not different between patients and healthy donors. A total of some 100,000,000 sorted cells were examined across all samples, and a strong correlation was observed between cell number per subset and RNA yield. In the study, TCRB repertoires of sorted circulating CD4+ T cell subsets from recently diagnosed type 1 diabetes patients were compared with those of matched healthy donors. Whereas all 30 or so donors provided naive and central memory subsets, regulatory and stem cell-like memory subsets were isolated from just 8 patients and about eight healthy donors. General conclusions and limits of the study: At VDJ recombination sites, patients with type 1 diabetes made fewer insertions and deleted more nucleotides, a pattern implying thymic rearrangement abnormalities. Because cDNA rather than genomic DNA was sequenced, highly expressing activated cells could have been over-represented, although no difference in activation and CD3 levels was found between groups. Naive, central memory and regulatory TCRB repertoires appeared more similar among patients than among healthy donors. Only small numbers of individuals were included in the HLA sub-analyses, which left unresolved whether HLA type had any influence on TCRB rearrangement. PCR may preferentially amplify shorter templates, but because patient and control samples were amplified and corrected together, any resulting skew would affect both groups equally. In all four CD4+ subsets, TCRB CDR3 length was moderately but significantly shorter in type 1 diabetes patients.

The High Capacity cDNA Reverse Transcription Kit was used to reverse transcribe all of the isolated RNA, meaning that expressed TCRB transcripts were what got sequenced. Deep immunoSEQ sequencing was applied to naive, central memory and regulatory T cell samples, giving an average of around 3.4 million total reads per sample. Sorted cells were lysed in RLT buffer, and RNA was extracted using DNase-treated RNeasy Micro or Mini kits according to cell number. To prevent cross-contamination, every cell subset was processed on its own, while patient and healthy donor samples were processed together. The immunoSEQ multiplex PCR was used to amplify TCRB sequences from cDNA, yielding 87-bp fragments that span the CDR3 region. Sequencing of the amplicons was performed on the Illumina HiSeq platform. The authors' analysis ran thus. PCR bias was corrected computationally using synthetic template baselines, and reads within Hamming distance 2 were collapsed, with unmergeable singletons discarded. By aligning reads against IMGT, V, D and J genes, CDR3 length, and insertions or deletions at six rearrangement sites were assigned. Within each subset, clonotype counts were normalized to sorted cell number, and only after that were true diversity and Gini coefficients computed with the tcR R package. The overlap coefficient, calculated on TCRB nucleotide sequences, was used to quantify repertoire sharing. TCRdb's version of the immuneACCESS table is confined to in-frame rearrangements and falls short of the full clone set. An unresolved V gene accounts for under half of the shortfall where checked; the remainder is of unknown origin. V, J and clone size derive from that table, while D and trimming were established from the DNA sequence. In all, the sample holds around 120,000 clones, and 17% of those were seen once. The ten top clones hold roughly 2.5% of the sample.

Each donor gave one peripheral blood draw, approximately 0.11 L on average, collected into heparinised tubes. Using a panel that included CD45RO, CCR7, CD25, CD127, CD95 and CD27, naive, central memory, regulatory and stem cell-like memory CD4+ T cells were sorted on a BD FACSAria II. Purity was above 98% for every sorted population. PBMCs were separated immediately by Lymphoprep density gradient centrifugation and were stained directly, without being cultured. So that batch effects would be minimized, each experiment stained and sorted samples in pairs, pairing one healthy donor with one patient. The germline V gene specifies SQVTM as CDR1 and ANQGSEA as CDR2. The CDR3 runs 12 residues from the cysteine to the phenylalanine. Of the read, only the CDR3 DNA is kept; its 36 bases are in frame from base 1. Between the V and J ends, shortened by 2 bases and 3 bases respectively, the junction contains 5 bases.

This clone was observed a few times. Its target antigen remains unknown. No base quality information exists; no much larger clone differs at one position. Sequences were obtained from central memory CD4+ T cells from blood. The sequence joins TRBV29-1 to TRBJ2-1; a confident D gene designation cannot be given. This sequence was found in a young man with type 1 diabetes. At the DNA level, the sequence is TGCAGCGTTGAAAACGGCTACAATGAGCAGTTCTTC. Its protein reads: CSVENGYNEQFF.